The next 7 T cell receptor beta chains were all read from a single sample in a study of T cells in Graves' hyperthyroidism and ophthalmopathy. Using RNA transcripts as the source, TCR beta CDR3 regions were amplified. During a first-round RT-PCR of the TCR CDR3, the HTBI primer set was used. TCRdb independently ran MiXCR on the multiplex PCR reads; one entry per CDR3 protein. Of under 750,000 distinct CDR3 sequences listed, approximately 18% were seen once; the top ten hold around 15%. The source material was blood. These receptor sequences come from a woman aged 50 to 60 with Graves' hyperthyroidism that later progressed to Graves' ophthalmopathy.

This clonotype was detected ten times or more. The chain has TRBV20-1 and TRBJ2-7; D is tentatively TRBD1 or TRBD2 (5 bases each). The germline CDR1 and CDR2 sequences are DFQATT and SNEGSKA (reference sequence). The V and J ends lost 0 bases and 5 bases respectively, with 17 bases between them. The CDR3 runs to 15 residues. CDR3 residues: CSARDSGTVIDEQYF. Here the CDR3 DNA reads TGCAGTGCTAGAGACTCCGGGACGGTAATCGACGAGCAGTACTTC.

This clonotype was counted at least ten times. The chain uses TRBV2 and TRBJ2-7; no definite D call. The CDR3 totals 11 residues. Germline assignment: CDR1 SNHLY and CDR2 FYNNEI. With 6 bases removed from V and 3 bases from J, the gap between germline ends came to 6 bases. The CDR3 DNA reads TGTGCCAGCAGGTGGGACTACGAGCAGTACTTC. Translating gives CASRWDYEQYF.

Only a few counts were recorded for this clonotype. The genes are TRBV6-5 and TRBJ1-2; TRBD1 is a possible D gene (5 bases). Trimming took off 0 bases at V and 8 bases at J, with 10 bases between the two ends. CDR3 length: 13 residues. The germline V gene encodes CDR1 MNHEY and CDR2 SVGAGI. CDR3 loop: CASSYSRASGYTF. As DNA, the CDR3 is TGTGCCAGCAGTTACTCCAGGGCGTCGGGCTACACCTTC.

This clonotype has a handful of counts. The V and J genes are TRBV12-3 or TRBV12-4 and TRBJ1-4; D not resolved. The germline V and J ends were trimmed by 2 bases and 0 bases, with 13 bases remaining between them. This CDR3 comprises 17 residues. CDR3 bases: TGTGCCAGCAGTTTAAAGTTGGCCTACACAACTAATGAAAAACTGTTTTTT. Translating gives CASSLKLAYTTNEKLFF.

V is TRBV4-1 and J is TRBJ2-7, with TRBD1 matching 11 bases. The trim removed 3 bases at V and 5 bases at J, leaving 6 bases unmatched. Germline assignment: CDR1 MGHRA and CDR2 YSYEKL. This CDR3 contains 15 residues. This CDR3 reads CASSQGQGGFDEQYF. The CDR3 DNA reads as TGCGCCAGCAGCCAGGGACAGGGGGGTTTCGACGAGCAGTACTTC.

The V gene is TRBV20-1, the J gene TRBJ2-4; D possibly corresponds to TRBD1 (5 bases). This CDR3 region has 15 residues. Trimming removed 1 base at V and 0 bases at J, with 10 bases between. CDR1 and CDR2 from the germline V gene are DFQATT and SNEGSKA (reference sequence). The CDR3 region is CSARGQGLAKNIQYF. CDR3 DNA: TGCAGTGCTAGAGGTCAGGGATTAGCCAAAAACATTCAGTACTTC.

J is TRBJ2-7 and V is TRBV5-1; the D is unclear. Germline values: CDR1 SGHRS, CDR2 YFSETQ. The V end was cut by 0 bases, the J end by 3 bases, with 16 bases between. The CDR3 contains 16 residues. The CDR3 loop reads CASSLVGPRLSYEQYF. CDR3 nucleotides: TGCGCCAGCAGCTTGGTTGGGCCCCGCTTAAGCTACGAGCAGTACTTC.